A selection of T cell receptor beta chains follows, all from one sample in a study of T cells after yellow fever vaccination. TCRdb called the 5' RACE reads again in MiXCR, with one record for every CDR3 protein. The sample lists fewer than 350,000 distinct CDR3 sequences; 8.7% were seen once. Sequencing used PBMCs, obtained on the day of the first yellow fever vaccination. These receptors were collected from a man in his late teens or twenties who received the YFV17D yellow fever vaccine. Both conserved end residues are part of each CDR3. D genes are given only for firm matches. Clone size is given for some rows only: seen once, a few or many times, or a class if the clone is expanded.

>TRBD2|TRBJ2-5|TRBV7-9|many
CASSPGGQETQYF
TGTGCCAGCAGCCCCGGGGGGCAAGAGACCCAGTACTTC
>-|TRBJ1-1|TRBV5-4|few
CASSSLSTIRTEAFF
TGTGCCAGCAGCTCCCTCAGTACAATCAGGACTGAAGCTTTCTTT
>-|TRBJ2-2|TRBV11-2|-
CASSVGLVTGELFF
TGTGCCAGCAGCGTAGGACTGGTCACCGGGGAGCTGTTTTTT
>-|TRBJ1-4|TRBV20-1|-
CSARDPGRADEKLFF
TGCAGTGCTAGAGATCCGGGTCGCGCCGACGAAAAACTGTTTTTT
>-|TRBJ1-2|TRBV4-2|few
CASSQAIQGYGYTF
TGTGCCAGCAGCCAGGCTATTCAGGGTTATGGCTACACCTTC
>-|TRBJ1-2|TRBV5-4|-
CASSLEGRYGYTF
TGTGCCAGCAGCTTGGAGGGGCGTTATGGCTACACCTTC
>-|TRBJ2-3|TRBV20-1|many
CSASTGTSTDTQYF
TGCAGTGCCTCTACCGGGACTAGCACAGATACGCAGTATTTT
>-|TRBJ1-4|TRBV12-3/TRBV12-4|few
CASSLEGGEKLFF
TGTGCCAGCAGTTTGGAGGGGGGGGAAAAACTGTTTTTT
>TRBD2|TRBJ2-3|TRBV7-2|few
CASSRLAHSADTQYF
TGTGCCAGCAGCCGACTAGCCCATTCTGCAGATACGCAGTATTTT
>-|TRBJ2-1|TRBV11-2|few
CASSKGWAGPSYNEQFF
TGTGCCAGCAGCAAGGGGTGGGCGGGGCCCTCCTACAATGAGCAGTTCTTC
>-|TRBJ1-4|TRBV9|-
CASSVWATNEKLIF
TGTGCCAGCAGCGTCTGGGCAACTAATGAAAAACTGATTTTT
>-|TRBJ2-1|TRBV5-1|many
CASSLIMSSYNEQFF
TGCGCCAGCAGCTTGATTATGAGCTCCTACAATGAGCAGTTCTTC